Below, one T cell receptor (beta chain) is given with its context. Self-reported history from a screening survey and questionnaire set each donor's cohort. V lost 0 bases, J lost 6 bases, and 12 bases lay in between. Germline CDR1 is SGDLS and CDR2 is YYNGEE. This CDR3 spans 14 amino acids. These data are taken from a study of blood T cell repertoires in COVID-19. Study at large: The origin of the acute and convalescent COVID-19 samples was the United States, Italy and Spain. From T cells, B-cell-depleted T cells, or PBMCs came the material, which was cDNA or gDNA.

Per the study methods: Estimated nucleated cell counts came from reference gene primer amplification. The protocol was immunoSEQ multiplex PCR, while the TCRdb copy is restricted to in-frame clones and leaves out a portion. V, J and clone size are those of that table, while D and trimming were read from the DNA. In the table there are about 220,000 clones, approximately 90% of which are singletons. This chain joins TRBV9 and TRBJ1-2; maybe TRBD1 (5 bases). The receptor was isolated from a woman under 40 who had recovered from COVID-19. Sequenced input: PBMCs or T cells enriched from blood (not recorded which). The CDR3 protein is CASSVGGGDHGYTF. The CDR3 nucleotides read TGTGCCAGCAGCGTAGGGGGCGGGGACCATGGCTACACCTTC.